A single sample is the source of the 15 T cell receptor beta chains below, sequenced in a study of monozygotic twins with inflammatory bowel disease. TCRdb derives one entry per CDR3 protein from the 5' RACE reads, leaving out DNA. Here the sample table reports about 350,000 distinct CDR3 sequences. The sample comprised blood. All receptors derive from a human donor with ulcerative colitis or Crohn's disease, or a healthy co-twin of an affected twin (not recorded which).

The chain carries TRBV3-1 and TRBJ1-5. Looked up from germline, CDR1 is LGHDT and CDR2 is YNNKEL (reference sequence). CDR3 length equals 15 residues. Here the CDR3 reads CASSHSAGSNQPQHF.

This chain links TRBV12-3 or TRBV12-4 with TRBJ1-3; without DNA, the TCRdb call of TRBD1 cannot be checked. The CDR3 runs 17 residues. CDR3 in amino acids: CASSPTTTRRGGNTIYF.

This rearrangement joins TRBV29-1 to TRBJ2-7. Per germline, CDR1 SQVTM and CDR2 ANQGSEA. This CDR3 is 12 amino acids long. The CDR3 here is CSVLDWNYEQYF.

The chain links TRBV20-1 to TRBJ2-7; TCRdb designates TRBD1, a call that cannot be tested without DNA. Germline loops: CDR1 DFQATT, CDR2 SNEGSKA (reference sequence). The CDR3 covers 12 residues. The CDR3 is CSALGQAHEQYF.

This rearrangement joins TRBV20-1 to TRBJ1-5. The CDR3 is made up of 15 amino acids. Germline loops: CDR1 DFQATT, CDR2 SNEGSKA (reference sequence). The CDR3 region is CSARREGKGNQPQHF.

CDR3 in amino acids: CASEFGPNYNEQFF. The chain employs TRBV28 and TRBJ2-1; TCRdb returns TRBD2, unconfirmable since there is no DNA. Germline loops: CDR1 MDHEN, CDR2 SYDVKM. The CDR3 sequence is 14 residues long. Together with reference TRBV28 and TRBJ2-1, the CDR3 gives the full variable domain: DVKVTQSSRYLVKRTGEKVFLECVQDMDHENMFWYRQDPGLGLRLIYFSYDVKMKEKGDIPEGYSVSREKKERFSLILESASTNQTSMYLCASEFGPNYNEQFFGPGTRLTVL.

V is TRBV5-1 and J is TRBJ1-2; TCRdb indicates TRBD1, and absent DNA this call remains unverified. The CDR3 is 15 amino acids. CDR1 and CDR2 (germline): SGHRS, YFSETQ. The CDR3 here is CASRLVWGRGDGYTF.

The CDR3 spells CASGAGGFTGELFF. The genes are TRBV7-2 and TRBJ2-2; TCRdb calls TRBD2, which cannot be checked without DNA. The CDR3 spans 14 residues. Germline loops: CDR1 SGHTA, CDR2 FQGNSA. The full variable domain, its missing parts supplied by reference TRBV7-2 and TRBJ2-2, is GAGVSQSPSNKVTEKGKDVELRCDPISGHTALYWYRQSLGQGLEFLIYFQGNSAPDKSGLPSDRFSAERTGGSVSTLTIQRTQQEDSAVYLCASGAGGFTGELFFGEGSRLTVL.

The V call is TRBV5-1, the J call TRBJ2-7; no DNA is available, so the TRBD2 call from TCRdb remains unchecked. This CDR3 is built from 13 residues. Germline V gene data show CDR1 as SGHRS and CDR2 as YFSETQ. CDR3 in amino acids: CASSLDGGYEQYF.

V usage is TRBV28 and J usage is TRBJ1-2. Germline V gene sequence: CDR1 MDHEN, CDR2 SYDVKM. The CDR3 spans 18 residues. This CDR3 is CASSFSLGGGQVNYGYTF.

This rearrangement joins TRBV5-1 to TRBJ1-1; the D gene TCRdb calls, TRBD1, cannot be checked with no DNA. CDR1 SGHRS and CDR2 YFSETQ come from the germline V gene. The CDR3 contains 15 residues. This CDR3 reads CASSLAFSGGTEAFF. The entire variable domain, with the rest obtained from reference TRBV5-1 and TRBJ1-1, is as follows: KAGVTQTPRYLIKTRGQQVTLSCSPISGHRSVSWYQQTPGQGLQFLFEYFSETQRNKGNFPGRFSGRQFSNSRSEMNVSTLELGDSALYLCASSLAFSGGTEAFFGQGTRLTVV.

This rearrangement joins TRBV14 to TRBJ2-6. The CDR3 is 16 amino acids. The germline CDR1 and CDR2 sequences are SGHDN and FVKESK. CDR3 protein: CASSQVKVVGANVLTF.

This chain connects TRBV7-2 to TRBJ2-3; TCRdb lists TRBD1, though no DNA is available to test this call. Germline V lookup: CDR1 SGHTA, CDR2 FQGNSA. The CDR3 loop spans 14 amino acids. CDR3 in amino acids: CASSLGGASNTQYF.

This chain links TRBV7-8 with TRBJ2-7; there is no DNA to check the TCRdb D call of TRBD1. The germline V gene encodes CDR1 SGHVS and CDR2 FQNEAQ. The CDR3 extends over 14 amino acids. The CDR3 is CASRVRTEGGEQYF.

This chain joins TRBV20-1 and TRBJ1-1. There are 14 residues in the CDR3. CDR1 is DFQATT and CDR2 is SNEGSKA in the germline V gene (reference sequence). CDR3 amino acids: CSARDTVMNTEAFF.